This T cell receptor beta chain was identified during a study of post-analysis software for immune sequencing data. This CDR3 is 14 amino acids long. V lost 5 bases to trimming and J lost 1 base, with 11 bases between them. General study points: A handful of TRBV segments (TRBV5-6, TRBV5-1 and TRBV20-1 among them) occurred more frequently in patients than in controls.

With respect to this clonotype: Its antigen is not known.

cDNA libraries for TCR beta contained unique molecular identifiers. Each batch of roughly 1 to 11 million T cells produced 500,000 to 550,000 cDNA molecules. Via MiXCR, TCRdb re-called the PCR reads, giving one row per CDR3 protein. The table shows approximately 350,000 distinct CDR3 sequences, with approximately 38% occurring only once. The sequence derives from a girl between 5 and 17 years old with multiple sclerosis. The chain couples TRBV12-3 or TRBV12-4 to TRBJ1-1; maybe TRBD1 (5 bases). The sequencing input was blood. CDR3 sequence reads: CASSPWGENTEAFF. The CDR3 nucleotides are TGTGCCAGCAGTCCCTGGGGGGAGAACACTGAAGCTTTCTTT.